The clone carrying this TCR beta chain came up a few times. Antigen specificity is unknown. This entry comes from a study of beta chain features in type 1 diabetes. Study results and limitations: All four CD4+ subsets from Type 1 diabetes patients carried moderately but significantly shorter TCRB CDR3s. Researchers could not determine here whether HLA type influences TCRB rearrangement.

Germline CDR1 reads SEHNR; CDR2 reads FQNEAQ (reference sequence). The junction had 6 bases not matched to a gene; V was cut back by 5 bases and J by 8 bases. The CDR3 consists of 13 residues. Once sorted, every population was more than 95% pure. Sequencing targeted expressed TCRB transcripts, as all isolated RNA had been reverse transcribed. Libraries were prepared by immunoSEQ multiplex PCR; TCRdb keeps only in-frame clonotypes and omits some of them. The table records 250,000 to 300,000 clones, roughly 13% of them present only once. The chain combines TRBV7-9 with TRBJ1-2; 9 bases fit TRBD1. The sample comprised naive CD4+ T cells from blood. The TCR comes from a man aged 25 to 40 with type 1 diabetes. As DNA, the CDR3 is TGTGCCAGCAGCCGGGGACAGGGCGAAGGCTACACCTTC. Its translation: CASSRGQGEGYTF.